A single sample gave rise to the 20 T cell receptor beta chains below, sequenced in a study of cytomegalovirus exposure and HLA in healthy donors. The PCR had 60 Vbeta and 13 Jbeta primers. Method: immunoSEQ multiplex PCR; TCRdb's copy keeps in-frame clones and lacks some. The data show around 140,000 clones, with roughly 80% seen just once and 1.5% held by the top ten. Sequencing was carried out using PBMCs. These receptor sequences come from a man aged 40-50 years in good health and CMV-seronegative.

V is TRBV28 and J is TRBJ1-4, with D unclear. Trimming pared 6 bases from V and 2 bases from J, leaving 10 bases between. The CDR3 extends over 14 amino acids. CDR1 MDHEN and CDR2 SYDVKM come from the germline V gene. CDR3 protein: CASSVPGTNEKLFF. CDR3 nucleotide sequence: TGTGCCAGCAGCGTCCCGGGTACTAATGAAAAACTGTTTTTT. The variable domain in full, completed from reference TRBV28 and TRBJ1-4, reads DVKVTQSSRYLVKRTGEKVFLECVQDMDHENMFWYRQDPGLGLRLIYFSYDVKMKEKGDIPEGYSVSREKKERFSLILESASTNQTSMYLCASSVPGTNEKLFFGSGTQLSVL.

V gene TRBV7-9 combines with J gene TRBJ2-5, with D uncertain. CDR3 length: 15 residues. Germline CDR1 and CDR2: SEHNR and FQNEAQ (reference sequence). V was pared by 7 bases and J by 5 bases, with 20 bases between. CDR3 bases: TGTGCCAGCACCAATCGAAGCATAGCTGGGGAGACCCAGTACTTC. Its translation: CASTNRSIAGETQYF.

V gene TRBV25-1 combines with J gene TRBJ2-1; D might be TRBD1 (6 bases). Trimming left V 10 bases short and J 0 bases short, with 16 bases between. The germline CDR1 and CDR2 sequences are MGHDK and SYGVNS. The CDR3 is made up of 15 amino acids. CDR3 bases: TGTGCCACCCCTATGAGGGGGAGCTCCTACAATGAGCAGTTCTTC. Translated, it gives CATPMRGSSYNEQFF.

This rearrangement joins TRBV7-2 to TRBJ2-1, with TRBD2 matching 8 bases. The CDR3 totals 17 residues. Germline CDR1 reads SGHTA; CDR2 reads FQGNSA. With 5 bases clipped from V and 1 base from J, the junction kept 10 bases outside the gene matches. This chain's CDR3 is CASSPGASGPSYNEQFF. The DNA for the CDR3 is TGTGCCAGCAGCCCTGGGGCTAGCGGGCCATCCTACAATGAGCAGTTCTTC. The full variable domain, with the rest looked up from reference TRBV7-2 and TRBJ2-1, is GAGVSQSPSNKVTEKGKDVELRCDPISGHTALYWYRQSLGQGLEFLIYFQGNSAPDKSGLPSDRFSAERTGGSVSTLTIQRTQQEDSAVYLCASSPGASGPSYNEQFFGPGTRLTVL.

The DNA of the CDR3 is TGCGCCAGCAGCCAAGAACAGGGTGTGTGTGAAGCTTTCTTT. This sequence encodes CASSQEQGVCEAFF. The gene calls are TRBV4-1 and TRBJ1-1; a weak D match, TRBD1 (6 bases). V was clipped by 0 bases and J by 7 bases, with 12 bases between them. From germline, CDR1 is MGHRA and CDR2 YSYEKL. The CDR3 contains 14 residues.

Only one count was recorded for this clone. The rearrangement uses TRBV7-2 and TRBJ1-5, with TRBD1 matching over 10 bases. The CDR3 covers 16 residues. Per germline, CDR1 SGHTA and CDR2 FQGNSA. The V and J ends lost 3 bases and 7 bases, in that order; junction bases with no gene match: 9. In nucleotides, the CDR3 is TGTGCCAGCAGCTTCCTAGGACAGGGGGGCGGCCAGCCCCAGCATTTT. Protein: CASSFLGQGGGQPQHF.

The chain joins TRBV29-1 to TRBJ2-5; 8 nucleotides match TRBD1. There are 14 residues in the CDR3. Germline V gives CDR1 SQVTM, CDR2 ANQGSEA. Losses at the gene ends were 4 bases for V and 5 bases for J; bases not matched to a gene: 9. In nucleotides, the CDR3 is TGCAGCGTTGCCCTGGACAGGGAGGATGAGACCCAGTACTTC. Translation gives CSVALDREDETQYF.

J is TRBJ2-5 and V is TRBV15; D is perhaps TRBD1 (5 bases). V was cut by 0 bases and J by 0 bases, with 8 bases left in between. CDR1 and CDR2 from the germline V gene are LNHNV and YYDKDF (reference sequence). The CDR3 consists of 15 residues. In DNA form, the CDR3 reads TGTGCCACCAGCAGAGATTCAGGGTACCAAGAGACCCAGTACTTC. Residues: CATSRDSGYQETQYF.

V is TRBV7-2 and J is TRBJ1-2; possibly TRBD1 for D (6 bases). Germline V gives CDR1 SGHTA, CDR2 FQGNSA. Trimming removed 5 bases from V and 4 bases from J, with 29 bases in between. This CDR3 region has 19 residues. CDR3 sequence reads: CASSPFTWGLPGAVYGYTF. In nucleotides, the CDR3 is TGTGCCAGCAGCCCCTTCACTTGGGGTTTGCCAGGGGCTGTCTATGGCTACACCTTC.

This CDR3 reads CASSPLSGNTGELFF. In DNA, the CDR3 is TGTGCCAGCTCACCATTGTCCGGGAACACCGGGGAGCTGTTTTTT. This chain links TRBV18 with TRBJ2-2; D gene unclear. Deletions cut 2 bases from V and 1 base from J, with 8 bases between. The CDR3 runs 15 residues. Germline loops: CDR1 KGHSH, CDR2 LQKENI.

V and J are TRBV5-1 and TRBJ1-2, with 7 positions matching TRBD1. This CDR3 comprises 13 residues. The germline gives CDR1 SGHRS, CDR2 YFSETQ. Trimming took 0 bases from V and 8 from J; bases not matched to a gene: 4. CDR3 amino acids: CASSLDRGRGYTF. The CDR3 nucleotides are TGCGCCAGCAGCTTGGACAGGGGTAGGGGCTACACCTTC.

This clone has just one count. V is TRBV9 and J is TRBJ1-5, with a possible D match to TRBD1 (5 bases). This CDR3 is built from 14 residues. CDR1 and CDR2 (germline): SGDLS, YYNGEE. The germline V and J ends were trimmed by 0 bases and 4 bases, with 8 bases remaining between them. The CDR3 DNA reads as TGTGCCAGCAGCGTAGGCGGGGGAAATCAGCCCCAGCATTTT. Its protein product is CASSVGGGNQPQHF.

Here the CDR3 reads CASSARDRGPSSTDTQYF. CDR3 bases: TGTGCCAGCAGCGCCCGGGACAGGGGTCCCTCTAGCACAGATACGCAGTATTTT. The chain combines TRBV9 with TRBJ2-3; 10 positions agree with TRBD1. This CDR3 comprises 18 residues. With V trimmed by 3 bases and J by 0 bases, 10 bases remained unmatched. Germline V gives CDR1 SGDLS, CDR2 YYNGEE.

The CDR3 coding sequence is TGTGCCAGCAGCTTAGAATCTAACACTGAAGCTTTCTTT. Amino acid sequence: CASSLESNTEAFF. This sequence joins TRBV7-9 and TRBJ1-1; D gene uncertain. The CDR3 extends over 13 amino acids. Germline CDR1 and CDR2: SEHNR and FQNEAQ (reference sequence). Trimming took off 1 base at V and 2 bases at J, with 5 bases between the two ends.

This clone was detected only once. The DNA for the CDR3 is TGTGCCAGCAGTCGCGGGGGGAATCTCTATGAAAAACTGTTTTTT. Translation: CASSRGGNLYEKLFF. The chain recombines TRBV6-1 with TRBJ1-4; tentatively, D is TRBD1 (5 bases). From germline, CDR1 is MNHNS and CDR2 SASEGT. The V and J ends lost 5 bases and 6 bases respectively, with 16 bases between them. The CDR3 extends over 15 amino acids.

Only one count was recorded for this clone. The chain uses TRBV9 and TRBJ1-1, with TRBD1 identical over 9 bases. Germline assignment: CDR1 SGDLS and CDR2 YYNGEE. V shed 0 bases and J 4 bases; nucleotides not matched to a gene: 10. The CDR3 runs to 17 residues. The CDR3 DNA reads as TGTGCCAGCAGCGTAGGTCCGGGACAGGGCTCTGGCACTGAAGCTTTCTTT. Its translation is CASSVGPGQGSGTEAFF.

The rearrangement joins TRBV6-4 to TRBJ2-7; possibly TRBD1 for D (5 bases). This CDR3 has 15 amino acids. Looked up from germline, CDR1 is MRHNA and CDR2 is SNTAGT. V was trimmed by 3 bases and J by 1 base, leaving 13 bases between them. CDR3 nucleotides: TGTGCCAGCAGTGAAATCAGGGCAGTTTCCTACGAGCAGTACTTC. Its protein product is CASSEIRAVSYEQYF.

The CDR3 DNA sequence: TGTGCCAGTAGTATAGATCCGGGGCTAGCGGGGGGGACGAATGAGCAGTTCTTC. Amino acid sequence: CASSIDPGLAGGTNEQFF. The chain is built from TRBV19 and TRBJ2-1, with 12 bases aligning to TRBD2. The CDR3 runs to 18 residues. With 0 bases clipped from V and 7 bases from J, the junction kept 10 bases outside the gene matches. Per the germline V gene, CDR1 is LNHDA and CDR2 is SQIVND (reference sequence).

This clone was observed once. This chain's CDR3 is CATSRGHLQETQYF. DNA for the CDR3: TGTGCCACCAGCAGAGGACACCTCCAAGAGACCCAGTACTTC. The V and J genes are TRBV15 and TRBJ2-5; D call uncertain. CDR1 and CDR2 (germline): LNHNV, YYDKDF (reference sequence). CDR3 length equals 14 residues. Trimming left V 1 base short and J 1 base short, with 7 bases between.

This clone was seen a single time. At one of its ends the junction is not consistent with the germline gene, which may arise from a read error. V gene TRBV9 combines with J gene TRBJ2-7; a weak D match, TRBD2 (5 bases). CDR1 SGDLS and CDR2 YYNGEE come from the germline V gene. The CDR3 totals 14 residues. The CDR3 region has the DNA TGTGCCAGCAGCGTAGGGGCTAGCTCCCACGAGCAGTACTTC. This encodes CASSVGASSHEQYF.